The present T cell receptor (beta chain) was sequenced within a study of monozygotic twins with inflammatory bowel disease. TCRdb re-called the 5' RACE reads; every CDR3 protein appears as one record, without DNA. The listing contains about 380,000 distinct CDR3 sequences. Note on this clonotype: Its specificity is unknown.

The CDR3 spans 15 residues. The germline gives CDR1 MNHEY, CDR2 SMNVEV (reference sequence). Study-wide findings and caveats: Between concordant and discordant twins, repertoire similarity failed to differ, a result that limited power may explain.

The chain carries TRBV27 and TRBJ1-2; TCRdb's D call, TRBD1, is unchecked because there is no DNA. The sample consisted of blood. This sequence originates from a human donor with ulcerative colitis or Crohn's disease, or a healthy co-twin of an affected twin (not recorded which). The CDR3 protein is CASRPISGAVYGYTF.